This TCR beta chain is from a study of blood T cell repertoires in COVID-19. Study context: Donors in the United States, Italy and Spain gave samples during acute or convalescent COVID-19.

Trimming cost V 8 bases and J 4 bases, with 19 bases left between them. CDR1 ENHRY and CDR2 SYGVKD come from the germline V gene. The length of the CDR3 is 15 residues. As originally analysed: Estimates of nucleated cell counts were drawn from the amplification of reference gene primers. The method was immunoSEQ multiplex PCR; TCRdb's version includes in-frame clones alone and lacks a portion of them. V and J calls and clone size are given by that table; D and trimming were obtained from the DNA. The sample includes 90,000 to 150,000 clones, roughly 70% seen only once; the top ten take 0.65% to 0.95%. This clone has ten or more counts.

The chain carries TRBV10-3 and TRBJ2-3; possible D gene TRBD1, 6 bases. The material sequenced was peripheral blood. The sequence derives from a human donor with acute or convalescent COVID-19. The donor label of this sample is uncertain. The CDR3 protein is CAIGASQGSADTQYF. The CDR3 DNA follows: TGTGCCATCGGGGCCTCCCAGGGGTCAGCAGATACGCAGTATTTT.